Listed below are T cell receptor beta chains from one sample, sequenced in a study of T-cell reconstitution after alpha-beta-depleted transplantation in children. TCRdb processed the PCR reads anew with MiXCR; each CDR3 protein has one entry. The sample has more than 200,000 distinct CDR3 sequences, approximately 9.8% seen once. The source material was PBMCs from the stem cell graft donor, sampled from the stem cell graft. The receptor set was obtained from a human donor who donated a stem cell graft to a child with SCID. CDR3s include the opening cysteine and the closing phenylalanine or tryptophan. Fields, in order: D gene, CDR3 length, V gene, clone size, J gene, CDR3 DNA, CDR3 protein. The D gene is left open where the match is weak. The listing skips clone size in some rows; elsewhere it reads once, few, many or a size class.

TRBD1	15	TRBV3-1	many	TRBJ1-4	TGTGCCAGCAGCCAAGATGGTGGGACAGTTGAAAAACTGTTTTTT	CASSQDGGTVEKLFF
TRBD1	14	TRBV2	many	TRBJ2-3	TGTGCCAGCAGTAGACAGGGGGGGACAGATACGCAGTATTTT	CASSRQGGTDTQYF
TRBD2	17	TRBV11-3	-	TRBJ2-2	TGTGCCAGCAGCCGCTTCGGCGGGGGATCTAACACCGGGGAGCTGTTTTTT	CASSRFGGGSNTGELFF
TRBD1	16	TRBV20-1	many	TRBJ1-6	TGCAGTGCCCCTGACAGGGCAAACCGGGACAATTCACCCCTCCACTTT	CSAPDRANRDNSPLHF
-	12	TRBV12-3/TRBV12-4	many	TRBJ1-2	TGTGCCAGCAGTTTAGCGGGGGTAGGCTACACCTTC	CASSLAGVGYTF
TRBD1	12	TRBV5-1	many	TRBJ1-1	TGCGCCAGCAGCTTCGGGACAGGGGAGGCTTTCTTT	CASSFGTGEAFF
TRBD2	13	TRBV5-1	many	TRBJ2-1	TGCGCCAGCAGCCGGGGAGGGGCGGATGAGCAGTTCTTC	CASSRGGADEQFF
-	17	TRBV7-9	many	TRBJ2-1	TGTGCCAGCAGCTTAATCTGGGCAGCGGAAGGGTCTAATGAGCAGTTCTTC	CASSLIWAAEGSNEQFF
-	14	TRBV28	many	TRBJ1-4	TGTGCCAGCACTCCCCGGGGAGGATTTGGAAAACTGTTTTTT	CASTPRGGFGKLFF
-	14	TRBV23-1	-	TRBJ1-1	TGCGCCAGCAGTCAATCTTCCGAGAACACTGAAGCTTTCTTT	CASSQSSENTEAFF
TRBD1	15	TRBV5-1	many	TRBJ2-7	TGCGCCAGCAGGGTATCGGGACAGGGGACCTACGAGCAGTACTTC	CASRVSGQGTYEQYF
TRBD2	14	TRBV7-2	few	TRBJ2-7	TGTGCCAGCAGCGCCGGGACTAGTATGCGCGAGCAGTACTTC	CASSAGTSMREQYF
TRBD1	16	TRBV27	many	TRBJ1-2	TGTGCCAGCTCGAATTCCGGGACAGGGAGTGTAAATGGCTACACCTTC	CASSNSGTGSVNGYTF
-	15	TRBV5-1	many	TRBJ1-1	TGCGCCAGCAGCTTGGGTGCGGGGGGTAACAATGAAGCTTTCTTT	CASSLGAGGNNEAFF
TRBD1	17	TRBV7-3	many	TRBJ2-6	TGTGCCAGCAGCTCAGGACAGGGGACAGGTGGGGCCAACGTCCTGACTTTC	CASSSGQGTGGANVLTF
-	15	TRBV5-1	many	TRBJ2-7	TGCGCCAGCAGCTTCAGGGAATCCAGCTCCTACGAGCAGTACTTC	CASSFRESSSYEQYF
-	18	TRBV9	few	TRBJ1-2	TGTGCCAGCAGCGTAGCGCTCCCGTCTCTGGACAGCCTTTCCAGCTACACCTTC	CASSVALPSLDSLSSYTF
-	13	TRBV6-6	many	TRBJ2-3	TGTGCCAGCGAAACAGGGAACCGGCGGACGCAGTATTTT	CASETGNRRTQYF
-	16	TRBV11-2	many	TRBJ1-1	TGTGCCAGCAGCTCCCTCGGGCGGGTGATGAACACTGAAGCTTTCTTT	CASSSLGRVMNTEAFF